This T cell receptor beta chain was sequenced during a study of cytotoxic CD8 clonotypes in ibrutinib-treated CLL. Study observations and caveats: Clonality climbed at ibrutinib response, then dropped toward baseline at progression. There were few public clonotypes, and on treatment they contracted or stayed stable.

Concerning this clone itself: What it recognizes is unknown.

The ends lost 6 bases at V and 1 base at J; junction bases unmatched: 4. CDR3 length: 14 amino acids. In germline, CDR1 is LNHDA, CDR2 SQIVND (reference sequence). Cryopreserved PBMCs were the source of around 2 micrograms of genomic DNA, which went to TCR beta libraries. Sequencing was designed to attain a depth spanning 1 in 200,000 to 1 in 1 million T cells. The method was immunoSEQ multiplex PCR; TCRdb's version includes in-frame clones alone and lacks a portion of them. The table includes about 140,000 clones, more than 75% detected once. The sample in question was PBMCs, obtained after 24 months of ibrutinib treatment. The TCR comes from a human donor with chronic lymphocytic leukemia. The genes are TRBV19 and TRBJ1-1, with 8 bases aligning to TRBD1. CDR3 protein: CASSPQGENTEAFF. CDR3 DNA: TGTGCCAGTAGCCCACAGGGGGAGAACACTGAAGCTTTCTTT.